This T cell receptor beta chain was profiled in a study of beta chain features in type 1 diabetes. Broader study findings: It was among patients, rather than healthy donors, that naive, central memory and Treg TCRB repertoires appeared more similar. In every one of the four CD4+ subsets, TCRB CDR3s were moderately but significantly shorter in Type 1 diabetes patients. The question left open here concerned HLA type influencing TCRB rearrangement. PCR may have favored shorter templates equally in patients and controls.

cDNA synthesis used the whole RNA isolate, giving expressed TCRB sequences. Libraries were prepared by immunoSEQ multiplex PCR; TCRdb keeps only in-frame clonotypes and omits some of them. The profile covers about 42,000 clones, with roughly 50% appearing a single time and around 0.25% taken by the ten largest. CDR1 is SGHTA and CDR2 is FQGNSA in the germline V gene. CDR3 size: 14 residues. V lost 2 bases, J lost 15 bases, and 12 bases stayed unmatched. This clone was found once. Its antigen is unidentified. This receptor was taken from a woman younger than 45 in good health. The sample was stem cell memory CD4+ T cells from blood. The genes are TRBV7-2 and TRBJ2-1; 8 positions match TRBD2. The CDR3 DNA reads TGTGCCAGCAGCTTATCCCGAGGACTAGCCCCCATGTTCTTC. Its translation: CASSLSRGLAPMFF.